Detailed here is one T cell receptor (beta chain). Germline CDR1 is SGHTA and CDR2 is FQGNSA. Unmatched junction bases numbered 10, after V lost 5 bases and J lost 7 bases. This CDR3 comprises 15 residues. These data belong to a study of cytomegalovirus exposure and HLA in healthy donors. It was with 60 Vbeta and 13 Jbeta primers that the PCR ran. TCRdb's copy holds only in-frame clones and misses some; the assay was immunoSEQ multiplex PCR. Here the sample spans 150,000 or so clones, over 65% being singletons. Sample: PBMCs. This rearrangement joins TRBV7-2 to TRBJ2-7; 11 nucleotides align to TRBD2. The receptor was isolated from a female donor in good health and CMV-seronegative. The CDR3 sequence is CASSLSLAGVGEQYF. The CDR3 DNA follows: TGTGCCAGCAGCCTCTCACTAGCGGGAGTAGGTGAGCAGTACTTC.